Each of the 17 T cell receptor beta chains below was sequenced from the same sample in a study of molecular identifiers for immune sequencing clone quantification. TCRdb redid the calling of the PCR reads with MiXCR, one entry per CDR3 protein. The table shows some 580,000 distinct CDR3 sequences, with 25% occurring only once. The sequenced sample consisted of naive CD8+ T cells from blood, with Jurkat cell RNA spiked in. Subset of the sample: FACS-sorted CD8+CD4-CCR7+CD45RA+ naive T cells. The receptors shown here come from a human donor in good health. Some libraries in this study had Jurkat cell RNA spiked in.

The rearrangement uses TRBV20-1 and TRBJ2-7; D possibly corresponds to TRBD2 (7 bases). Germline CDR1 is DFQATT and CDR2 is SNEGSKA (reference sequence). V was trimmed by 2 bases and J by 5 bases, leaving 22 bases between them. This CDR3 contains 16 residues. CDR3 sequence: CSARWGRGRVSDEQYF. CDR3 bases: TGCAGTGCTAGATGGGGGAGGGGGAGAGTTTCAGACGAGCAGTACTTC.

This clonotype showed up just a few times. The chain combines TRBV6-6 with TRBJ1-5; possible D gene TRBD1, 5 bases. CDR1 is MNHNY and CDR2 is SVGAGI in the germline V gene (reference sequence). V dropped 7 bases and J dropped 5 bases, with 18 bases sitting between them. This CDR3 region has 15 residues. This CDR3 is CASTYGTMADQPQHF. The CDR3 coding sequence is TGTGCCAGCACCTACGGGACGATGGCAGATCAGCCCCAGCATTTT.

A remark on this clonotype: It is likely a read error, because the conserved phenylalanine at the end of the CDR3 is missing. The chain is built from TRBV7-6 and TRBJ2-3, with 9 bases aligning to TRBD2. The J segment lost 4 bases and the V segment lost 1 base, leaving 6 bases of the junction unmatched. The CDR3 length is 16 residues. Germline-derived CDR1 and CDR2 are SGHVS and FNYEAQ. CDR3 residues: CASSLVAGGPSDTQYS. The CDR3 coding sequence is TGTGCCAGCAGCTTAGTTGCGGGGGGGCCCTCAGATACGCAGTATTCT.

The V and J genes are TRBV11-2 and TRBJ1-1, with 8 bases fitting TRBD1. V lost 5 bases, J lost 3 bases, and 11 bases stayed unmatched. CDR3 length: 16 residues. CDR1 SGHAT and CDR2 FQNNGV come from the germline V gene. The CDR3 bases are TGTGCCAGCAGCCCGGACAGGGATCTTTGGTACACTGAAGCTTTCTTT. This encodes CASSPDRDLWYTEAFF.

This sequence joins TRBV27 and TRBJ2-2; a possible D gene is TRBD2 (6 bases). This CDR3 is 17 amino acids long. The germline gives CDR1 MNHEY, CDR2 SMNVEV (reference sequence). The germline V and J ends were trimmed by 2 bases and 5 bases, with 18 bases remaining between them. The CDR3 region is CASSLNSEGRKTGELFF. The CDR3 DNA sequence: TGTGCCAGCAGTTTAAATTCGGAAGGGAGGAAAACCGGGGAGCTGTTTTTT.

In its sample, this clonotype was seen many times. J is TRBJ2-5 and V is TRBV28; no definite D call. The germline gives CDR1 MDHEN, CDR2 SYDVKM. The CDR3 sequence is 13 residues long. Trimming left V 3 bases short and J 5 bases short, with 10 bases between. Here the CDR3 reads CASSFSLLETQYF. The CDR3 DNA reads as TGTGCCAGCAGTTTTAGTCTTTTGGAGACCCAGTACTTC. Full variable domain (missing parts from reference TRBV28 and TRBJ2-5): DVKVTQSSRYLVKRTGEKVFLECVQDMDHENMFWYRQDPGLGLRLIYFSYDVKMKEKGDIPEGYSVSREKKERFSLILESASTNQTSMYLCASSFSLLETQYFGPGTRLLVL.

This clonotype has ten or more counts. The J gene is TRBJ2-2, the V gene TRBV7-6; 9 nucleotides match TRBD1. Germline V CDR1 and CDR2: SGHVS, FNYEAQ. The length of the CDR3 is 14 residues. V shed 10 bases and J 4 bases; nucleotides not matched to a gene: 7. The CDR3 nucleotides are TGTGCCATCCCGGGACAGGGAGCCACCGGGGAGCTGTTTTTT. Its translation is CAIPGQGATGELFF.

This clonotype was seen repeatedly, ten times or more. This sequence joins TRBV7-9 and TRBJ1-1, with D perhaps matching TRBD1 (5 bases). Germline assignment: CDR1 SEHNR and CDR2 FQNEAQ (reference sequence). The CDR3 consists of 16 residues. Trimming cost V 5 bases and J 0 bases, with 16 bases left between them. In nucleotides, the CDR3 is TGTGCCAGCAGCCCAAGATCAGGGAGTTTGAACACTGAAGCTTTCTTT. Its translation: CASSPRSGSLNTEAFF.

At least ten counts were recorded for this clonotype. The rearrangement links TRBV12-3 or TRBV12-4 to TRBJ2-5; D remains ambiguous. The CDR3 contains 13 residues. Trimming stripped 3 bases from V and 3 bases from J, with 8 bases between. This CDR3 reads CASSFGQKETQYF. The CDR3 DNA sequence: TGTGCCAGCAGTTTCGGTCAGAAAGAGACCCAGTACTTC.

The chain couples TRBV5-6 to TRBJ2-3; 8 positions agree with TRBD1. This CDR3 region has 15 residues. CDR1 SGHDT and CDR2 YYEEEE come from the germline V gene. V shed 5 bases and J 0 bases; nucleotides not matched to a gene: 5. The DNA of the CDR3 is TGTGCCAGCAGACCGACAGGGGCCAGCACAGATACGCAGTATTTT. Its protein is CASRPTGASTDTQYF.

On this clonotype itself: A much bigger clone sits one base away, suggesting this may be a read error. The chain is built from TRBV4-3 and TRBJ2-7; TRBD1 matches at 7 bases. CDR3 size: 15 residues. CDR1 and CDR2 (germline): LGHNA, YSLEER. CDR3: CTSSPRQGRWDEQYF. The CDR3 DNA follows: TGCACCAGCAGCCCTAGACAGGGAAGATGGGACGAGCAGTACTTC.

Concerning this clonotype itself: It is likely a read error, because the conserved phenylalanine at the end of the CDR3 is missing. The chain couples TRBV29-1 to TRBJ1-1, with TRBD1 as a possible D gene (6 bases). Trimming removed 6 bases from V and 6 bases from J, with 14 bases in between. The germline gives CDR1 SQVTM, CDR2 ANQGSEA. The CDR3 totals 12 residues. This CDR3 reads CSVEGEFAEAFL. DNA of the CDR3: TGCAGCGTAGAGGGGGAATTCGCTGAAGCTTTCCTT.

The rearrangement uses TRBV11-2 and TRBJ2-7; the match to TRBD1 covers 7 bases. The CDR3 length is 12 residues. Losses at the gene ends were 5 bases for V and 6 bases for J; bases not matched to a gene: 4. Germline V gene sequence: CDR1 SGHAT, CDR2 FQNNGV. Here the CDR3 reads CASSQGVVEQYF. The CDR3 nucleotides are TGTGCCAGCAGCCAGGGGGTGGTCGAGCAGTACTTC.

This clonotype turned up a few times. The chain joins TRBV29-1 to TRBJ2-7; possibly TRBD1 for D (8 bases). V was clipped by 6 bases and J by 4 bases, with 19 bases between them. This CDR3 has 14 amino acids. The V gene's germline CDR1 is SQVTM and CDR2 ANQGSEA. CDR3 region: CSVVNRGGLYEQYF. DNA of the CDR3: TGCAGCGTCGTGAACAGGGGGGGACTTTACGAGCAGTACTTC.

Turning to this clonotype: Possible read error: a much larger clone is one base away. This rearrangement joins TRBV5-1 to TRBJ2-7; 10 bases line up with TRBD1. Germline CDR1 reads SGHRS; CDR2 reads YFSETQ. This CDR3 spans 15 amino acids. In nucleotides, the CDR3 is TGCGCCAGCAGCTCCGGACAGGGGGGACCCTACAAGCAGTACTTC. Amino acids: CASSSGQGGPYKQYF.

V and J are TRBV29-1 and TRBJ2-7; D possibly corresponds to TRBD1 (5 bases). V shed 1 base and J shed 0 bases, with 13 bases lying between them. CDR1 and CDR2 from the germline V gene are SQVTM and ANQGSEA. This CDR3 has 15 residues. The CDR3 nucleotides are TGCAGCGTTGAAGTTCCAGGGAAGGGCTCCTACGAGCAGTACTTC. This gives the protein CSVEVPGKGSYEQYF.

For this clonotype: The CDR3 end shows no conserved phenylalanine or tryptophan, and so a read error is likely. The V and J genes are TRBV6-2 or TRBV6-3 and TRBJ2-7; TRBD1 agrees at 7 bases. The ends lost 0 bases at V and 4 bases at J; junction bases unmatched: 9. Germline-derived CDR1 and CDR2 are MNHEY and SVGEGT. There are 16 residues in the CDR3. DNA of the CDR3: TGTGCCAGCAGTTACTCCCGGACAGGTTGGGGTTACGAGCAGTACTCC. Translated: CASSYSRTGWGYEQYS.